The entry below gives a single T cell receptor beta chain sequence along with its context. This specimen belongs to a study of identical twins. TCRdb re-called the 5' RACE reads through MiXCR, storing one row per CDR3 protein. Among around 650,000 distinct CDR3 sequences listed, around 7.5% were seen once. CDR3 size: 17 residues. V lost 2 bases, J lost 0 bases, and 14 bases lay in between. CDR1 is KGHSH and CDR2 is LQKENI in the germline V gene. The sample was also reused in another study, on yellow fever vaccine responses in identical twins.

The receptor comes from a young woman in good health. The gene calls are TRBV18 and TRBJ2-4, with D hard to call. Specimen: PBMCs. This CDR3 is CASSPFSPELAKNIQYF. CDR3 sequence (DNA): TGTGCCAGCTCACCATTCAGTCCAGAGCTAGCCAAAAACATTCAGTACTTC. Together with reference TRBV18 and TRBJ2-4, the CDR3 gives the full variable domain: NAGVMQNPRHLVRRRGQEARLRCSPMKGHSHVYWYRQLPEEGLKFMVYLQKENIIDESGMPKERFSAEFPKEGPSILRIQQVVRGDSAAYFCASSPFSPELAKNIQYFGAGTRLSVL.